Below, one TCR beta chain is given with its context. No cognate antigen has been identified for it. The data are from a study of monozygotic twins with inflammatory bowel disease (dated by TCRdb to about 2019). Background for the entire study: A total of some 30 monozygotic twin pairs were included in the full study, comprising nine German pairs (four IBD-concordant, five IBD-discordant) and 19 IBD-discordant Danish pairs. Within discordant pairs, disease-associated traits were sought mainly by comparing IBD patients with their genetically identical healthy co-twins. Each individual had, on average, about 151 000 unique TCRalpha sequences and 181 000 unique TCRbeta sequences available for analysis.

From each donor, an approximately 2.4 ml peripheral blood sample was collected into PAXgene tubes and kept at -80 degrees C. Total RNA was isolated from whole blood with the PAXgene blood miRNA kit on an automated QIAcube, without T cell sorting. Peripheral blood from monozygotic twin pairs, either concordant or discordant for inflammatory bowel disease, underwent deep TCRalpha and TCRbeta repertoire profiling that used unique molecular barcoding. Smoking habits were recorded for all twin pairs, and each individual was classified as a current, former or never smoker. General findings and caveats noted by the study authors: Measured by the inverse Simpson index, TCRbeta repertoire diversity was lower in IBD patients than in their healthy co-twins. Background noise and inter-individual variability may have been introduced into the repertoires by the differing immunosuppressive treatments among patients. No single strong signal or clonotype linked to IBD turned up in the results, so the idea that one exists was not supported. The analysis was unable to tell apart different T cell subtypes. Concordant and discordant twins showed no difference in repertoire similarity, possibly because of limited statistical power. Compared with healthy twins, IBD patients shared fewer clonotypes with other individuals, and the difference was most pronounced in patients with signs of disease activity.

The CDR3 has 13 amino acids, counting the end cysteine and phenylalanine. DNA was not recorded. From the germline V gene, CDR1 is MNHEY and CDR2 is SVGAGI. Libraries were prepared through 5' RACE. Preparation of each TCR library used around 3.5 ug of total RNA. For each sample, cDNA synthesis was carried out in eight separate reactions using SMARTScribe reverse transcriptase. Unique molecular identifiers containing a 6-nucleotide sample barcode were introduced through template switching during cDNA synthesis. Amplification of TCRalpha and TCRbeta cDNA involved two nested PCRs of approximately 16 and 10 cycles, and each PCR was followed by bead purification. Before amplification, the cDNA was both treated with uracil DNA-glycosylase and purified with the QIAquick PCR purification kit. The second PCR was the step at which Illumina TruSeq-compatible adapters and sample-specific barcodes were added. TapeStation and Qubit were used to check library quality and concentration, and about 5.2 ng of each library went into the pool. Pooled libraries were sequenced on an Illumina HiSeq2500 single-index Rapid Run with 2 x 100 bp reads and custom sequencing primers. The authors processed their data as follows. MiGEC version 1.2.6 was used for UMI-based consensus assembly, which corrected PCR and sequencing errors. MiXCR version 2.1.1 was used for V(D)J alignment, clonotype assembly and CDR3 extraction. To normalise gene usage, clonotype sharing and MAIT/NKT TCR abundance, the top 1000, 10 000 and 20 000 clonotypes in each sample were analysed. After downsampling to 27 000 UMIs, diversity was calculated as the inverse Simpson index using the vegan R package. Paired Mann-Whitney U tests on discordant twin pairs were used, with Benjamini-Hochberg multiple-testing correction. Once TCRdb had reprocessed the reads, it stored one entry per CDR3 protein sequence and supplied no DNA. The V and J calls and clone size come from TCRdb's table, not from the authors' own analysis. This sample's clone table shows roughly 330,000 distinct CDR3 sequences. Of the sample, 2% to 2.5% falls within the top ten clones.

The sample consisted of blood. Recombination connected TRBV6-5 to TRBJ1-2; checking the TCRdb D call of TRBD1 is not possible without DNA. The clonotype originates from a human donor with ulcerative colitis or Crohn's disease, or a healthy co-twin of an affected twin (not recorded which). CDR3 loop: CASSTTGRHGYTF.